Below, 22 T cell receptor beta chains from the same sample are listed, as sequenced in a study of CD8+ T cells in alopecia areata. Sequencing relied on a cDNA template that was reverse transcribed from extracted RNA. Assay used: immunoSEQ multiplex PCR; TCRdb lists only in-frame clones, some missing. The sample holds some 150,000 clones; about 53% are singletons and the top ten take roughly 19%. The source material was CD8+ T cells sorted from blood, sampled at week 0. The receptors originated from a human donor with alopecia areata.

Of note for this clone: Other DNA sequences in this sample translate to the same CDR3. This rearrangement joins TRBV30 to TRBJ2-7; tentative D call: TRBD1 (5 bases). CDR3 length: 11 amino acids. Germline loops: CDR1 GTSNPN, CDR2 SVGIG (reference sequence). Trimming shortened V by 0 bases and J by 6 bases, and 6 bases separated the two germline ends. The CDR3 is CAWSVGREQYF. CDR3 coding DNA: TGTGCCTGGAGTGTGGGGCGCGAGCAGTACTTC.

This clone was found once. The DNA of the CDR3 is TGCAGCGCTACAGGGGCTCCTACCTACGAGCAGTACTTC. Protein sequence: CSATGAPTYEQYF. The chain couples TRBV29-1 to TRBJ2-7, with 7 bases matching TRBD1. Looked up from germline, CDR1 is SQVTM and CDR2 is ANQGSEA. This CDR3 is 13 amino acids long. The J segment lost 2 bases and the V segment lost 7 bases, leaving 8 bases of the junction unmatched.

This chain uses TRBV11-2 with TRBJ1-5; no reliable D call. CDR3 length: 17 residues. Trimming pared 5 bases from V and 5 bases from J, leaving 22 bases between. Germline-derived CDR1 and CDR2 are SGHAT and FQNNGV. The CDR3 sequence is CASSPGGEGWSDQPQHF. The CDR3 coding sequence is TGTGCCAGCAGCCCGGGAGGAGAGGGTTGGTCCGATCAGCCCCAGCATTTT.

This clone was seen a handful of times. CDR3 sequence (DNA): TGCGCCAGCAGCCAAGATAAGGTTTTCAACGTCCTGACTTTC. Protein: CASSQDKVFNVLTF. The rearrangement uses TRBV4-3 and TRBJ2-6; D call uncertain. The CDR3 has 14 residues. CDR1 LGHNA and CDR2 YSLEER come from the germline V gene. V lost 0 bases, J lost 9 bases, and 9 bases lay in between.

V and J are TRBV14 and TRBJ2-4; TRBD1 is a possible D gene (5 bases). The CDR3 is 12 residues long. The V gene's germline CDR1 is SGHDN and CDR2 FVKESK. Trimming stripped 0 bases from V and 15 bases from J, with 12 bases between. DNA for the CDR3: TGTGCCAGCAGCCAAGATACAGGACCTCGGTACTTC. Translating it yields CASSQDTGPRYF.

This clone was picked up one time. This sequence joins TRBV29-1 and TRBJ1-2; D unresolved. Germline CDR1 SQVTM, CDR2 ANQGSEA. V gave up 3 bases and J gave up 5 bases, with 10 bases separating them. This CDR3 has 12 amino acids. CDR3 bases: TGCAGCGTTGATTACACCAATTATGGCTACACCTTC. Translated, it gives CSVDYTNYGYTF.

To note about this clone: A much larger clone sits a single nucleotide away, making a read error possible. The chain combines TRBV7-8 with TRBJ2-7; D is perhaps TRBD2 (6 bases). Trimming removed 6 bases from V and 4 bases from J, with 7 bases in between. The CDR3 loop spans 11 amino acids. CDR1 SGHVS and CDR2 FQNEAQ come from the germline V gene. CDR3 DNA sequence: TGTGCCAGCAGGGAGGGGTACGAGCAGTACTTC. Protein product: CASREGYEQYF.

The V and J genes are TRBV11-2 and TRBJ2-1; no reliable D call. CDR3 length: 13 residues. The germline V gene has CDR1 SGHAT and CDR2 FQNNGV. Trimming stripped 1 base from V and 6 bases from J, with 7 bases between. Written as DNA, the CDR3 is TGTGCCAGCAGCTTAGTGGGCAGCAATGAGCAGTTCTTC. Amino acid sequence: CASSLVGSNEQFF.

CDR3 residues: CASSIGSITDTQYF. In DNA, the CDR3 is TGTGCCAGCAGCATTGGATCGATCACAGATACGCAGTATTTT. The chain carries TRBV6-6 and TRBJ2-3; unclear D gene. The CDR3 consists of 14 residues. Germline CDR1 and CDR2: MNHNY and SVGAGI (reference sequence). V lost 6 bases and J lost 2, with 12 bases in between.

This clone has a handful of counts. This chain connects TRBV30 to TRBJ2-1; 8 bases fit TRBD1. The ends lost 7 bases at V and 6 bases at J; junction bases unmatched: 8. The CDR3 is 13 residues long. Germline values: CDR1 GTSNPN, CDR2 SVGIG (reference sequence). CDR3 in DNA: TGTGCCTTGGACAGGGTTGGGCCCAATGAGCAGTTCTTC. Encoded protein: CALDRVGPNEQFF.

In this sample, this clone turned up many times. CDR3 protein: CASSIRQGATDTQYF. In DNA, the CDR3 is TGTGCCAGCAGCATTAGACAGGGGGCAACAGATACGCAGTATTTT. This chain links TRBV7-9 with TRBJ2-3; 10 nucleotides match TRBD1. With 5 bases clipped from V and 3 bases from J, the junction kept 5 bases outside the gene matches. Germline V lookup: CDR1 SEHNR, CDR2 FQNEAQ (reference sequence). CDR3 length: 15 amino acids.

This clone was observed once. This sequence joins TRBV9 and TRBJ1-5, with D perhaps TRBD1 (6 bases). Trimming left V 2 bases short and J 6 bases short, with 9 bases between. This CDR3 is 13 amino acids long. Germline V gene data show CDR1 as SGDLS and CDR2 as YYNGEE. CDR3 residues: CASSVKGGQPQHF. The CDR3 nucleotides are TGTGCCAGCAGCGTCAAGGGGGGTCAGCCCCAGCATTTT.

The CDR3 DNA reads TGTGCCAGCAGCTTAGACTCACCGGATACGCAGTATTTT. Protein: CASSLDSPDTQYF. The chain joins TRBV7-8 to TRBJ2-3, with D unresolved. With 1 base removed from V and 6 bases from J, the gap between germline ends came to 8 bases. The CDR3 totals 13 residues. Germline V lookup: CDR1 SGHVS, CDR2 FQNEAQ.

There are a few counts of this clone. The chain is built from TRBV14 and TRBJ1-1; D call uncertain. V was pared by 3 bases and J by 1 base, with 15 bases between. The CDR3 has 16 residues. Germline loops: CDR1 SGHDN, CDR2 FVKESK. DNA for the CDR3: TGTGCCAGCAGCCAGAATCAGGACCTCCAGAACACTGAAGCTTTCTTT. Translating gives CASSQNQDLQNTEAFF. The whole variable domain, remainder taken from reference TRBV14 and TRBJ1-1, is EAGVTQFPSHSVIEKGQTVTLRCDPISGHDNLYWYRRVMGKEIKFLLHFVKESKQDESGMPNNRFLAERTGGTYSTLKVQPAELEDSGVYFCASSQNQDLQNTEAFFGQGTRLTVV.

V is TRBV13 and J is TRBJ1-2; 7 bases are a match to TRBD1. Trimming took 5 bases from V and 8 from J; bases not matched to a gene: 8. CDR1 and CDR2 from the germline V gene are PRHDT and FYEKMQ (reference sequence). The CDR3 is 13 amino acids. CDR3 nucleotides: TGTGCCAGCAGCCTCAACAGGGGTCAGGGCTACACCTTC. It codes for CASSLNRGQGYTF.

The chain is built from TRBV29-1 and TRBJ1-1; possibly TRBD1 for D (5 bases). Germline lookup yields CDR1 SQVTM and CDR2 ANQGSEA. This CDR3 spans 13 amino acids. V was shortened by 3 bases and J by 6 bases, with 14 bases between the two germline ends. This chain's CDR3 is CSVDEGRRPEAFF. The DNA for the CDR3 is TGCAGCGTTGATGAGGGGCGCCGACCTGAAGCTTTCTTT.

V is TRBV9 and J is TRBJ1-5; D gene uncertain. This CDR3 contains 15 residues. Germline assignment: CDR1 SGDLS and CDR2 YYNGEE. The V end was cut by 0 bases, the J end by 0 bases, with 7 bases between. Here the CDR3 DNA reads TGTGCCAGCAGCGTAGCGGGTCTTAGCAATCAGCCCCAGCATTTT. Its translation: CASSVAGLSNQPQHF.

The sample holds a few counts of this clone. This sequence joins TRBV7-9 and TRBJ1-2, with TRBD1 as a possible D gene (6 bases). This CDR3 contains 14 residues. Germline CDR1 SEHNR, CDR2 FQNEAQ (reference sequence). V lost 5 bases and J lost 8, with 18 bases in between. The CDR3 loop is CASSPPGAGEGYTF. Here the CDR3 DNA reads TGTGCCAGCAGCCCCCCGGGGGCGGGAGAGGGCTACACCTTC.

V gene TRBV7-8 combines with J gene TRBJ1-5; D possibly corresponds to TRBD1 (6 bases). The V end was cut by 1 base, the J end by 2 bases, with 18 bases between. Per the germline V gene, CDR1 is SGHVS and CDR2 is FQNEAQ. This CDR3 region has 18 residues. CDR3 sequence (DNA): TGTGCCAGCAGCTTAGACAGGACAGCCCCTTTGGGCAATCAGCCCCAGCATTTT. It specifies CASSLDRTAPLGNQPQHF.

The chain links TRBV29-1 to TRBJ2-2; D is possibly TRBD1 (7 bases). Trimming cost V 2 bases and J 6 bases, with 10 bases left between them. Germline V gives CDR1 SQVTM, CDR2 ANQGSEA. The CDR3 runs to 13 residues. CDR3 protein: CSVEQGGAGELFF. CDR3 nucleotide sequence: TGCAGCGTTGAACAGGGGGGCGCCGGGGAGCTGTTTTTT.

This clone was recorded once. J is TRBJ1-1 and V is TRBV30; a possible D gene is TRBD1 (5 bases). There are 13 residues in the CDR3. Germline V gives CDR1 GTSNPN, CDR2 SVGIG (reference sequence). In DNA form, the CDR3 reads TGTGCGGTGGCTCAGGGTGATTACACTGAAGCTTTCTTT. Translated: CAVAQGDYTEAFF.

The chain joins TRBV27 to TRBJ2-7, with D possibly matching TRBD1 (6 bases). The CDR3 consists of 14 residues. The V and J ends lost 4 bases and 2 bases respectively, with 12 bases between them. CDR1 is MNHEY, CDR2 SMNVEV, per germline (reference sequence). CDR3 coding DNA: TGTGCCAGCAGTTCCGGGACACCCCCCTACGAGCAGTACTTC. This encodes CASSSGTPPYEQYF.